This TCR beta chain was captured by sequencing in a study of molecular identifiers for immune sequencing clone quantification. The table lists this clonotype with a few counts. Listed TCR primers and previously described methods were used for bulk TCR libraries. MiXCR, run by TCRdb on the PCR reads, gives a single entry per CDR3 protein. The sample lists 300,000 to 400,000 distinct CDR3 sequences; roughly a fifth were seen once. Deletions cut 1 base from V and 5 bases from J, with 8 bases between. This CDR3 has 13 residues. CDR1 and CDR2 from the germline V gene are SEHNR and FQNEAQ (reference sequence).

The clonotype was recovered from a human donor in good health. Some libraries in this study had Jurkat cell RNA spiked in. The rearrangement uses TRBV7-9 and TRBJ2-5; D unresolved. Source material: naive CD8+ T cells from blood, with Jurkat cell RNA spiked in. Subset described: FACS-sorted CD8+CD4-CCR7+CD45RA+ naive T cells. The DNA of the CDR3 is TGTGCCAGCAGCTTAGAGGGCCGGGAGACCCAGTACTTC. This encodes CASSLEGRETQYF.